Listed here are 13 T cell receptor beta chains from one sample, sequenced in a study of blood T cell repertoires in COVID-19. The repertoire was sequenced with immunoSEQ multiplex PCR; TCRdb's copy has only in-frame clones and lacks some. This sample has 45,000 or so clones; around nine tenths occur once, and the top ten carry about 13%. Sequencing was carried out using peripheral blood. These receptors were taken from a human donor in a cohort sampled during active COVID-19.

This rearrangement joins TRBV19 to TRBJ1-1; D perhaps matches TRBD1 (5 bases). The V gene's germline CDR1 is LNHDA and CDR2 SQIVND (reference sequence). The CDR3 has 14 amino acids. Trimming took 5 bases from V and 8 from J, leaving 18 bases between them. CDR3 residues: CASSSLIRQGEAFF. CDR3 coding DNA: TGTGCCAGTAGTTCCCTGATCCGGCAGGGCGAAGCTTTCTTT. The full variable domain, its missing parts supplied by reference TRBV19 and TRBJ1-1, is DGGITQSPKYLFRKEGQNVTLSCEQNLNHDAMYWYRQDPGQGLRLIYYSQIVNDFQKGDIAEGYSVSREKKESFPLTVTSAQKNPTAFYLCASSSLIRQGEAFFGQGTRLTVV.

The chain is built from TRBV6-2 or TRBV6-3 and TRBJ2-1; 7 positions match TRBD2. The germline CDR1 and CDR2 sequences are MNHEY and SVGEGT. The CDR3 covers 14 residues. Trimming cost V 2 bases and J 7 bases; bases outside gene matches: 5. CDR3 protein: CASSYSGRGNEQFF. The CDR3 DNA reads TGTGCCAGCAGTTACAGCGGGCGGGGGAATGAGCAGTTCTTC.

The rearrangement joins TRBV11-3 to TRBJ2-3; TRBD2 aligns across 8 bases. Germline CDR1 is SGHNT and CDR2 is YENEEA. Germline trimming cut 8 bases from V and 4 bases from J; bases unmatched to any gene: 11. The CDR3 covers 15 residues. In DNA, the CDR3 is TGTGCCAGCTCAACCCGGGGGGGGGCCGCAGATACGCAGTATTTT. The encoded protein is CASSTRGGAADTQYF.

The chain combines TRBV3-1 (or the pseudogene TRBV3-2) with TRBJ1-2; 7 bases fit TRBD1. J was trimmed by 3 bases and V by 4 bases; bases with no gene match: 8. The length of the CDR3 is 15 residues. Germline V gives CDR1 LGHDT, CDR2 YNNKEL (reference sequence). The CDR3 protein is CASSPQGVSYYGYTF. In DNA, the CDR3 is TGTGCCAGCAGCCCCCAGGGGGTTTCCTACTATGGCTACACCTTC.

V usage is TRBV6-2 or TRBV6-3 and J usage is TRBJ1-5, with TRBD1 matching 8 bases. The CDR3 is 17 amino acids. Trimming at V came to 3 bases and at J to 2 bases, leaving 9 bases not matched to a gene. In germline, CDR1 is MNHEY, CDR2 SVGEGT. The CDR3 is CASSYSGQGVGNQPQHF. CDR3 DNA: TGTGCCAGCAGTTATTCCGGACAGGGCGTAGGCAATCAGCCCCAGCATTTT.

The gene calls are TRBV7-2 and TRBJ2-3; 8 nucleotides line up with TRBD2. Germline lookup yields CDR1 SGHTA and CDR2 FQGNSA. V shed 5 bases, J shed 6 bases, and the junction held 13 bases outside the gene matches. CDR3 length equals 16 residues. The CDR3 loop is CASSDRGGMTVDTQYF. The CDR3, as DNA: TGTGCCAGCAGCGACCGGGGGGGGATGACAGTCGATACGCAGTATTTT.

The rearrangement joins TRBV30 to TRBJ1-6; D not resolved. Germline CDR1 GTSNPN, CDR2 SVGIG (reference sequence). Trimming left V 1 base short and J 9 bases short, with 10 bases between. The CDR3 is 13 residues long. CDR3 coding DNA: TGTGCCTGGAGTGGAACAGACGCTTCACCCCTCCACTTT. Amino acid sequence: CAWSGTDASPLHF.

The genes are TRBV5-1 and TRBJ1-4, with 7 bases matching TRBD1. V was clipped by 2 bases and J by 1 base; unmatched bases: 5. Looked up from germline, CDR1 is SGHRS and CDR2 is YFSETQ. The CDR3 is made up of 16 amino acids. The CDR3 sequence: CASSLAGGLTNEKLFF. As DNA, the CDR3 is TGCGCCAGCAGCTTAGCAGGGGGTTTAACTAATGAAAAACTGTTTTTT.

This chain links TRBV3-1 (or the pseudogene TRBV3-2) with TRBJ2-5; D is possibly TRBD1 (6 bases). The germline V gene encodes CDR1 LGHDT and CDR2 YNNKEL (reference sequence). Trimming removed 0 bases from V and 2 bases from J, with 13 bases in between. The CDR3 runs to 16 residues. The DNA of the CDR3 is TGTGCCAGCAGCCAAGATCGGACAGATGATCAAGAGACCCAGTACTTC. Translated, it gives CASSQDRTDDQETQYF.

The chain links TRBV6-5 to TRBJ1-1, with D unresolved. The CDR3 contains 14 residues. CDR1 MNHEY and CDR2 SVGAGI come from the germline V gene. Trimming took 7 bases from V and 0 from J, leaving 12 bases between them. CDR3 residues: CASNFGSLNTEAFF. For the CDR3, the DNA is TGTGCCAGCAACTTCGGGTCCCTGAACACTGAAGCTTTCTTT.

This chain connects TRBV12-3 or TRBV12-4 to TRBJ2-5; D call uncertain. This CDR3 is built from 13 residues. The V end was cut by 5 bases, the J end by 5 bases, with 12 bases between. The chain's CDR3 is CASSPVVGETQYF. In DNA form, the CDR3 reads TGTGCCAGCAGTCCGGTCGTCGGGGAGACCCAGTACTTC.

The chain carries TRBV5-6 and TRBJ1-1; D remains ambiguous. Per germline, CDR1 SGHDT and CDR2 YYEEEE. This CDR3 comprises 13 residues. V was clipped by 1 base and J by 7 bases, with 11 bases between them. The CDR3 is CASSLLVGLEAFF. The CDR3 DNA reads TGTGCCAGCAGCTTGCTTGTTGGCCTTGAAGCTTTCTTT.

V gene TRBV7-6 combines with J gene TRBJ2-3; possible D gene TRBD2, 7 bases. The V gene lost 2 bases and the J gene lost 3 bases, with 21 bases spanning the gap. The CDR3 length is 18 residues. Germline-derived CDR1 and CDR2 are SGHVS and FNYEAQ. CDR3 DNA: TGTGCCAGCAGCTTATCGCCTAGCGGAGGGGGGTTGACAGATACGCAGTATTTT. Translated, it gives CASSLSPSGGGLTDTQYF.